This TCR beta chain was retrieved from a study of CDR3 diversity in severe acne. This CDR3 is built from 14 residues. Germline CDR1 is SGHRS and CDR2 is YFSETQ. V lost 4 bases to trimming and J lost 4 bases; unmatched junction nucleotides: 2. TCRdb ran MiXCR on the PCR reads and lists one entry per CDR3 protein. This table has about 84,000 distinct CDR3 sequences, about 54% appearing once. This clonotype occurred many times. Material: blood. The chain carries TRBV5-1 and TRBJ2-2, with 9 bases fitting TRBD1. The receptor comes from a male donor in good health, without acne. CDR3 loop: CASSGGQGTGELFF. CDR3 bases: TGCGCCAGCAGCGGGGGACAGGGCACCGGGGAGCTGTTTTTT.